The entry that follows covers one TCR beta chain sequence. This entry belongs to a study of blood T cells in healthy people across ages. A second PCR, run for about 6 to 12 cycles, used a sample-barcoded 5' primer plus a J-beta primer mix. One entry per CDR3 protein results from TCRdb running MiXCR on the 5' RACE reads. The sample yields 2 million or so distinct CDR3 sequences, approximately 50% seen once. Germline V lookup: CDR1 MNHNS, CDR2 SASEGT. V lost 1 base, J lost 0 bases, and 13 bases lay in between. The CDR3 is 16 residues long. The sample comprised blood. This rearrangement joins TRBV6-1 to TRBJ2-7; no reliable D call. This TCR came from a woman aged 40-49 years in good health. The CDR3 loop is CASSEGAHFSSYEQYF. Here the CDR3 DNA reads TGTGCCAGCAGTGAAGGGGCACACTTCAGCTCCTACGAGCAGTACTTC.